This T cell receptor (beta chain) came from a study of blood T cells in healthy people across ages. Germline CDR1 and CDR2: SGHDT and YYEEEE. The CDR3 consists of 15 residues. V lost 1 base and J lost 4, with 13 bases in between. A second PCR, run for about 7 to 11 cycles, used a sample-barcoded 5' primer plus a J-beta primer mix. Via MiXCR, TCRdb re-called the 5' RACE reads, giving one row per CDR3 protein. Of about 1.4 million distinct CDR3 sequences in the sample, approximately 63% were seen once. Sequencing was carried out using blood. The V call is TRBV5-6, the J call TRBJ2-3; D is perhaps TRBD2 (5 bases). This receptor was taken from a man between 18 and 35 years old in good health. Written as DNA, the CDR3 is TGTGCCAGCAGCTTGTCTCTCTTGGGAGCAGATACGCAGTATTTT. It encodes CASSLSLLGADTQYF.